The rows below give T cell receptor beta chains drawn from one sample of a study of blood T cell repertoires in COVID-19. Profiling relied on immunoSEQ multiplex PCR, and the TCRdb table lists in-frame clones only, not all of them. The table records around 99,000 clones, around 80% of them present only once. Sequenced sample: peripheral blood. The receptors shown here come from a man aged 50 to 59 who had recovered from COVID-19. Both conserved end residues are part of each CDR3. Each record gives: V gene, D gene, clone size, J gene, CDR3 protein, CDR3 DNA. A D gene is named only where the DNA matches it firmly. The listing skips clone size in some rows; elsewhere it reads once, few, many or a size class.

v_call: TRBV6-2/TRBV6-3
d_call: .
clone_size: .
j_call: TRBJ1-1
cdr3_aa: CASSPITGNTEAFF
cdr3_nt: TGTGCCAGCAGTCCCATAACAGGGAACACTGAAGCTTTCTTT

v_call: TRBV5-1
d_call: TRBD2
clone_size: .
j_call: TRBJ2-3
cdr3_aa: CASSLASGRKGTDTQYF
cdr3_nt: TGCGCCAGCAGCTTGGCTAGCGGGAGGAAGGGCACAGATACGCAGTATTTT

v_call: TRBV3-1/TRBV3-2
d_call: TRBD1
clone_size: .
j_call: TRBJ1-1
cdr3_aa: CASSQGTGNRF
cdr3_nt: TGTGCCAGCAGCCAAGGGACAGGGAATCGATTT

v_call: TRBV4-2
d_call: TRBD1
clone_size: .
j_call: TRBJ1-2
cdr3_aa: CASSPIPTGRYGYTF
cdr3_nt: TGTGCCAGCAGCCCCATACCGACAGGGCGCTATGGCTACACCTTC

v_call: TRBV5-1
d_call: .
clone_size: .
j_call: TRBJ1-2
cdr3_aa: CASSPSGGADYGYTF
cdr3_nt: TGCGCCAGCAGCCCGAGCGGGGGCGCTGACTATGGCTACACCTTC

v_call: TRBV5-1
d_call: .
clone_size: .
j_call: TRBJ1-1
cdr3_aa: CASSLLGLNTEAFF
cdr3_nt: TGCGCCAGCAGCTTGTTGGGGCTGAACACTGAAGCTTTCTTT

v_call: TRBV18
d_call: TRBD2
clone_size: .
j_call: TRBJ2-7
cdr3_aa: CASSPPTGGAYEQYF
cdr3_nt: TGTGCCAGCTCACCCCCGACGGGGGGGGCCTACGAGCAGTACTTC

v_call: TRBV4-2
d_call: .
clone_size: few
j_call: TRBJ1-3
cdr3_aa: CASSQAGAIGNTIYF
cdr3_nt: TGTGCCAGCAGCCAAGCAGGGGCGATCGGAAACACCATATATTTT

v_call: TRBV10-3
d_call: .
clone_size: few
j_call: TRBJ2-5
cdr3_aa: CAISVSGAAETQYF
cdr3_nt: TGTGCCATCAGTGTTTCTGGGGCGGCGGAGACCCAGTACTTC

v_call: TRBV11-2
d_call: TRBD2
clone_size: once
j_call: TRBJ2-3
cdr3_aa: CASSFSKLAGNTDTQYF
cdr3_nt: TGTGCCAGCAGCTTCTCCAAACTAGCGGGAAACACAGATACGCAGTATTTT

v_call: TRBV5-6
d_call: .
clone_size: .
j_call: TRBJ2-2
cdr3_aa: CASSLGLRGTGELFF
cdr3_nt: TGTGCCAGCAGCTTGGGCCTGAGGGGGACCGGGGAGCTGTTTTTT

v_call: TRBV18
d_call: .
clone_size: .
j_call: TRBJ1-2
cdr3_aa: CASSPSRSAGYTF
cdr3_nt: TGTGCCAGCTCACCCTCCAGGTCGGCTGGCTACACCTTC

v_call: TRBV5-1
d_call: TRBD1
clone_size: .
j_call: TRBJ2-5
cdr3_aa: CASSLADGTGRGTQYF
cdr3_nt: TGCGCCAGCAGCTTGGCCGATGGGACAGGGAGGGGGACCCAGTACTTC

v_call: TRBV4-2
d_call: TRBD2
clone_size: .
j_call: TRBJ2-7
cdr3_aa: CASSQDLAETFYEQYF
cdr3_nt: TGTGCCAGCAGCCAAGATCTAGCGGAAACATTCTACGAGCAGTACTTC

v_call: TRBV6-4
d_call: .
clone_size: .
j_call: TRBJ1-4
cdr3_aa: CASSRQRDEKLFF
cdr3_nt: TGTGCCAGCAGTCGGCAGAGGGATGAAAAACTGTTTTTT

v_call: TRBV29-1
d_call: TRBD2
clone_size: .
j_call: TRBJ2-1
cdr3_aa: CSAERGWNEQFF
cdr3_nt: TGCAGCGCCGAGCGGGGGTGGAATGAGCAGTTCTTC

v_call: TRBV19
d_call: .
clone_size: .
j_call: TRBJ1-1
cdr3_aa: CAVRGQGNTEAFF
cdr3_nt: TGTGCCGTCAGGGGCCAGGGAAACACTGAAGCTTTCTTT

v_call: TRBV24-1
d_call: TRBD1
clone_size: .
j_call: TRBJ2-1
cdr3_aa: CATSESGTGRVNEQFF
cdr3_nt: TGTGCCACCAGTGAATCCGGGACAGGGAGGGTCAATGAGCAGTTCTTC

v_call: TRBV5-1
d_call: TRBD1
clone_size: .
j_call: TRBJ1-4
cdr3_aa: CASREQGQGQEKLFF
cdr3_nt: TGCGCCAGCAGGGAGCAAGGACAGGGCCAAGAAAAACTGTTTTTT

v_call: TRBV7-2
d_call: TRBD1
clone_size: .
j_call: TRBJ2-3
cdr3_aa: CASSHGTGNGDTQYF
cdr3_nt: TGTGCCAGCAGCCACGGGACAGGGAATGGAGATACGCAGTATTTT

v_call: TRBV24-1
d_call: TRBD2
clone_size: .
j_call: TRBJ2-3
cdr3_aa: CATSDPSGGTDTQYF
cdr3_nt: TGTGCCACCAGTGACCCTAGCGGAGGCACAGATACGCAGTATTTT

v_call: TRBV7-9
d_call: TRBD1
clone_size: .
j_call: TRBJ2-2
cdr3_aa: CASSPTGDTGELFF
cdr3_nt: TGTGCCAGCAGCCCGACAGGGGACACCGGGGAGCTGTTTTTT

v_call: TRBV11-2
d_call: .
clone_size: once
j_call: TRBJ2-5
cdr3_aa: CASSSRVGTQYF
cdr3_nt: TGTGCCAGCAGCTCACGGGTCGGGACCCAGTACTTC

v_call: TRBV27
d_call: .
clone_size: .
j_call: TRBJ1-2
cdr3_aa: CASSTGNYGYTF
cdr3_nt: TGTGCCAGCAGCACAGGGAACTATGGCTACACCTTC

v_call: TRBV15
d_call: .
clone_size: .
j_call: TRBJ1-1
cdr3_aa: CATSRGQAEAFF
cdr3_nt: TGTGCCACCAGCAGAGGACAAGCCGAAGCTTTCTTT

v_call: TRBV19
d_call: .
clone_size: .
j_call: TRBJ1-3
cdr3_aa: CASSIADRNTIYF
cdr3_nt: TGTGCCAGTAGCATCGCGGATCGAAACACCATATATTTT

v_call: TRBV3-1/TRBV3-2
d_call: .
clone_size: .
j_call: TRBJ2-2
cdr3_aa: CASRTSRGGELFF
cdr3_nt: TGTGCCAGCAGGACATCCCGGGGCGGGGAGCTGTTTTTT

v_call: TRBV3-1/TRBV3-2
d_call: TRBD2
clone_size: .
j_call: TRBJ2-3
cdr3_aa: CASSRRGSGHTSGRSDTQYF
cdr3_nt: TGTGCCAGCAGCCGCCGTGGTTCGGGACATACTAGCGGGAGGTCAGATACGCAGTATTTT